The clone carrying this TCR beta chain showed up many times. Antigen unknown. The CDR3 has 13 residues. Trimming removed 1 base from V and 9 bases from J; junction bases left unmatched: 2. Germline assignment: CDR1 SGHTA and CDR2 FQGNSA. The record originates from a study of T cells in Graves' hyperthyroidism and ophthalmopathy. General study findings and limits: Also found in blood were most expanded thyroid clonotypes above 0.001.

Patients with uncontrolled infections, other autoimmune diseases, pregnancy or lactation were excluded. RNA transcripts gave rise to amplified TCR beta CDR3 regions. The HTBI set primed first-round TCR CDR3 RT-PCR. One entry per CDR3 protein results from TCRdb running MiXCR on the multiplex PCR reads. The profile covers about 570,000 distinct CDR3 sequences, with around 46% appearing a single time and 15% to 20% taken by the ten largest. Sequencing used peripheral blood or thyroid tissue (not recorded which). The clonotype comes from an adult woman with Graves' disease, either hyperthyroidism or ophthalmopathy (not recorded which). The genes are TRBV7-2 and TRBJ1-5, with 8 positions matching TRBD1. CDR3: CASSLVGQGPQHF. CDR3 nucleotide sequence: TGTGCCAGCAGCTTAGTCGGACAGGGGCCCCAGCATTTT.